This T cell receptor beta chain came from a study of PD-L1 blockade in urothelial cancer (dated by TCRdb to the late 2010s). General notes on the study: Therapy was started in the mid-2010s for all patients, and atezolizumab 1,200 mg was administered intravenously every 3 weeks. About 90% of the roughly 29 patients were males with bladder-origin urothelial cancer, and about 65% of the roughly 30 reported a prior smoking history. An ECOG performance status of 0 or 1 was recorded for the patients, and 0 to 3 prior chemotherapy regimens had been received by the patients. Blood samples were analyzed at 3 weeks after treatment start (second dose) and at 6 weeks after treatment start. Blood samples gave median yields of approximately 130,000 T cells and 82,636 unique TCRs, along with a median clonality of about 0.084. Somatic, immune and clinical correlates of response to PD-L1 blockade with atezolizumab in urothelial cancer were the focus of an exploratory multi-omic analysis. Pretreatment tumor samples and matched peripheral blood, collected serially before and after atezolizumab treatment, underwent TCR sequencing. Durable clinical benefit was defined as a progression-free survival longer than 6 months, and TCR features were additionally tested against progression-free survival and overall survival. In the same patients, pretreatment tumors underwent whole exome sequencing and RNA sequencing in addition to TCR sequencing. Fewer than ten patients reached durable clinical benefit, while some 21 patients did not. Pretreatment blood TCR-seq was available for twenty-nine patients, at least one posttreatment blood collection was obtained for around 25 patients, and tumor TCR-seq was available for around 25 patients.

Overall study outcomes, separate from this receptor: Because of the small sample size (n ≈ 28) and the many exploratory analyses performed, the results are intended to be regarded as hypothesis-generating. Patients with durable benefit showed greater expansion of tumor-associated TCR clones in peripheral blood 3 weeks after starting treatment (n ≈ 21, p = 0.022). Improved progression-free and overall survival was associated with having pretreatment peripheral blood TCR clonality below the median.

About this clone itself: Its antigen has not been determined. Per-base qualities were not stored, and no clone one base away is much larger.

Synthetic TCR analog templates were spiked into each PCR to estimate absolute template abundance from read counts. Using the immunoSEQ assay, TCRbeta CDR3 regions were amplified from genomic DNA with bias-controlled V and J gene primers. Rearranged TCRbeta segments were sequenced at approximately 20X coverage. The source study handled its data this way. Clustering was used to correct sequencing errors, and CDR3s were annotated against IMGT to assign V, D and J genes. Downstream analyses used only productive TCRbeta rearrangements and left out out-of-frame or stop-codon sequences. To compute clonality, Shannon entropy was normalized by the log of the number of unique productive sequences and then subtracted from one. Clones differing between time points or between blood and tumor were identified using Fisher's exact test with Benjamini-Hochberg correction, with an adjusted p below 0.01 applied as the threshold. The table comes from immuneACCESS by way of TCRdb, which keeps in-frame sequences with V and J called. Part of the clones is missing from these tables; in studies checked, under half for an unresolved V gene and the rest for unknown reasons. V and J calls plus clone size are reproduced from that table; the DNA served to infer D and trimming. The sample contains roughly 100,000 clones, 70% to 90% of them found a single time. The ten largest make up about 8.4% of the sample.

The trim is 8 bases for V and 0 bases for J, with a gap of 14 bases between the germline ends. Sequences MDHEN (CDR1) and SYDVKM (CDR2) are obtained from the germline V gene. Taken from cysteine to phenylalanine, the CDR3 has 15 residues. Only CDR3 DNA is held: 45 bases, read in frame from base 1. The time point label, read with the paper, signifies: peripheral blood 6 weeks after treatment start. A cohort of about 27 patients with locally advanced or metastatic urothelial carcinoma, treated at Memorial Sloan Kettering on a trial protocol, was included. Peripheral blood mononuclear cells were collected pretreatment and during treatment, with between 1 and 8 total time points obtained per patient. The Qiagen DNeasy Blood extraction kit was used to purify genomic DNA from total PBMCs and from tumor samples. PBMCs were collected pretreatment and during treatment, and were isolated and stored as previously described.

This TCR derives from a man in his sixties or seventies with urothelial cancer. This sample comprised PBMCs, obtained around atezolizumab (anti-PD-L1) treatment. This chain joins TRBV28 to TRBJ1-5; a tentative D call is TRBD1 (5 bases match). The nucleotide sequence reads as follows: TGTGCCAGCGGAGACCACAGGAGTAGCAATCAGCCCCAGCATTTT. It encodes CASGDHRSSNQPQHF.